This is a list of T cell receptor beta chains from one sample in a study of long-term antiretroviral therapy in people with HIV. The protocol was immunoSEQ multiplex PCR, while the TCRdb copy is restricted to in-frame clones and leaves out a portion. Of about 7,200 clones in the sample, around 70% are singletons; the top ten hold approximately 17%. This specimen was unsorted PBMCs, taken approximately 0.9 years before starting antiretroviral therapy. All receptors come from a man aged 40-49 years with HIV. Both conserved end residues are part of each CDR3. The D gene is left open where the match is weak. Clone size is given for some rows only: seen once, a few or many times, or a class if the clone is expanded.

j_call,v_call,d_call,clone_size,cdr3_aa,cdr3_nt
TRBJ1-5,TRBV19,TRBD1,NA,CASSIDLVQGNQPQHF,TGTGCCAGTAGTATAGATCTTGTACAGGGGAATCAGCCCCAGCATTTT
TRBJ2-7,TRBV4-1,TRBD1,NA,CASSKGQRSYEQYF,TGCGCCAGCAGCAAGGGACAGAGATCCTACGAGCAGTACTTC
TRBJ1-1,TRBV25-1,TRBD1,NA,CASSARTGNTEAFF,TGTGCCAGCAGTGCCCGGACAGGGAACACTGAAGCTTTCTTT
TRBJ2-3,TRBV5-1,NA,NA,CASDARGARTDTQYF,TGCGCCAGCGACGCCAGAGGGGCGAGGACAGATACGCAGTATTTT
TRBJ1-1,TRBV27,NA,NA,CASRSGGTEAFF,TGTGCCAGCAGGTCGGGGGGGACTGAAGCTTTCTTT
TRBJ2-7,TRBV9,NA,NA,CASSSYVEDSYEQYF,TGTGCCAGCAGCTCGTACGTCGAGGACTCCTACGAGCAGTACTTC
TRBJ2-7,TRBV30,TRBD1,few,CAWRKQGVVDEQYF,TGTGCCTGGAGAAAACAGGGGGTTGTAGACGAGCAGTACTTC
TRBJ1-2,TRBV7-9,NA,NA,CASSLRQILNYGYTF,TGTGCCAGCAGCTTACGACAAATACTTAACTATGGCTACACCTTC
TRBJ2-7,TRBV2,NA,NA,CASIRDNKVYEQYF,TGTGCCAGCATTCGAGACAATAAGGTCTACGAGCAGTACTTC
TRBJ1-2,TRBV19,NA,once,CASKGTSPSSNYGYTF,TGTGCCAGTAAAGGGACCAGCCCGTCGAGTAACTATGGCTACACCTTC
TRBJ2-7,TRBV19,NA,NA,CASSMTGGTDYEQYF,TGTGCCAGTAGTATGACCGGCGGGACAGACTACGAGCAGTACTTC
TRBJ2-7,TRBV27,NA,NA,CASSLVGPYEQYF,TGTGCCAGCAGTTTGGTCGGTCCCTACGAGCAGTACTTC
TRBJ1-3,TRBV19,NA,NA,CASSTSRAFSGNTIYF,TGTGCCAGTAGTACTTCCCGGGCGTTCTCTGGAAACACCATATATTTT
TRBJ1-2,TRBV18,TRBD1,NA,CASSPVGTANYGYTF,TGTGCCAGCTCACCAGTGGGGACAGCTAACTATGGCTACACCTTC
TRBJ1-3,TRBV30,NA,NA,CAWARGFSGNTIYF,TGTGCCTGGGCCAGAGGGTTCTCTGGAAACACCATATATTTT
TRBJ2-3,TRBV4-3,NA,NA,CASSQDRSGDTQYF,TGCGCCAGCAGCCAAGATCGATCGGGGGATACGCAGTATTTT
TRBJ1-2,TRBV7-9,NA,medium-sized,CASSDPWGGGYTF,TGTGCCAGCAGCGACCCCTGGGGGGGTGGCTACACCTTC
TRBJ1-1,TRBV5-6,NA,NA,CASSLGGGGEEAFF,TGTGCCAGCAGCTTGGGGGGCGGGGGCGAGGAAGCTTTCTTT
TRBJ2-7,TRBV28,TRBD2,NA,CASSSPYLTSGATYEQYF,TGTGCCAGCAGTTCCCCATACCTAACTAGCGGGGCCACCTACGAGCAGTACTTC
TRBJ1-5,TRBV28,NA,NA,CASSFLGSNQPQHF,TGTGCCAGCAGTTTTTTGGGGAGCAATCAGCCCCAGCATTTT
TRBJ1-4,TRBV6-5,TRBD1,NA,CATRTGQNEKLFF,TGTGCCACTAGGACAGGCCAAAATGAAAAACTGTTTTTT
TRBJ1-4,TRBV5-6,NA,NA,CASSPGGGNEKLFF,TGTGCCAGCAGCCCGGGGGGGGGAAATGAAAAACTGTTTTTT
TRBJ2-7,TRBV30,NA,NA,CAWSLPGPAYEQYF,TGTGCCTGGAGTCTGCCAGGGCCAGCGTACGAGCAGTACTTC
TRBJ1-3,TRBV7-8,TRBD1,NA,CASSLRQGKNSGNTIYF,TGTGCCAGCAGCCTACGACAGGGGAAAAACTCTGGAAACACCATATATTTT
TRBJ1-6,TRBV10-2,NA,NA,CASSEMAGEGSPLHF,TGCGCCAGCAGTGAGATGGCAGGGGAGGGTTCACCCCTCCACTTT
TRBJ1-1,TRBV27,NA,NA,CASTMGGKNTEAFF,TGTGCCAGCACCATGGGGGGTAAGAACACTGAAGCTTTCTTT
TRBJ1-1,TRBV6-5,NA,few,CASSYSPGRRNTEAFF,TGTGCCAGCAGTTACTCGCCGGGACGGAGGAACACTGAAGCTTTCTTT
TRBJ2-3,TRBV5-4,TRBD2,NA,CASSLAGGRSDTQYF,TGTGCCAGCAGCTTGGCGGGGGGGAGGTCAGATACGCAGTATTTT
TRBJ2-1,TRBV18,NA,NA,CASSPPGLEQFF,TGTGCCAGCTCCCCCCCCGGCCTCGAGCAGTTCTTC
TRBJ2-3,TRBV4-3,NA,NA,CASSQDELGTDTQYF,TGCGCCAGCAGCCAAGATGAACTGGGGACAGATACGCAGTATTTT
TRBJ2-7,TRBV19,NA,medium-sized,CASSGPETGTDEQYF,TGTGCCAGTAGTGGACCCGAGACAGGGACTGACGAGCAGTACTTC
TRBJ2-3,TRBV27,NA,NA,CASSLLRGDTQYF,TGTGCCAGCAGTCTCCTAAGGGGAGATACGCAGTATTTT
TRBJ2-1,TRBV4-3,NA,large,CASSQGSGLGNEQFF,TGCGCCAGCAGCCAAGGGTCCGGGTTGGGCAATGAGCAGTTCTTC
TRBJ2-7,TRBV13,NA,NA,CASSFSSYEQYF,TGTGCCAGCAGTTTCAGCTCCTACGAGCAGTACTTC
TRBJ1-5,TRBV7-2,TRBD1,NA,CASSLAGTGGGGGRQPQHF,TGTGCCAGCAGCTTAGCAGGGACAGGGGGAGGCGGGGGTCGTCAGCCCCAGCATTTT
TRBJ1-3,TRBV27,NA,NA,CASSLTAYSGNTIYF,TGTGCCAGCAGTTTGACGGCATACTCTGGAAACACCATATATTTT
TRBJ1-6,TRBV28,NA,NA,CASSAPPPGDHNSPLHF,TGTGCCAGCAGCGCACCCCCTCCGGGGGATCATAATTCACCCCTCCACTTT
TRBJ2-6,TRBV19,NA,few,CASSPDTSGANVLTF,TGTGCCAGTAGTCCTGACACCTCTGGGGCCAACGTCCTGACTTTC
TRBJ2-7,TRBV4-3,TRBD1,NA,CASSQVQGAEGEQYF,TGCGCCAGCAGCCAAGTTCAGGGGGCGGAAGGGGAGCAGTACTTC
TRBJ2-7,TRBV5-4,NA,NA,CASSLGQGIYEQYF,TGTGCCAGCAGCTTGGGTCAGGGAATCTACGAGCAGTACTTC
TRBJ2-7,TRBV4-3,NA,NA,CASSQDLTDSYEQYF,TGCGCCAGCAGCCAAGATCTTACAGACTCCTACGAGCAGTACTTC
TRBJ2-3,TRBV5-4,TRBD2,NA,CASSPLAGGATDTQYF,TGTGCCAGCAGCCCCCTAGCGGGGGGGGCCACAGATACGCAGTATTTT
TRBJ1-1,TRBV7-9,NA,NA,CASSLEGDANTEAFF,TGTGCCAGCAGCTTAGAAGGGGACGCGAACACTGAAGCTTTCTTT
TRBJ2-3,TRBV28,NA,NA,CASSSLLLGVPTDTQYF,TGTGCCAGCAGTTCGCTCTTACTGGGGGTACCCACAGATACGCAGTATTTT
TRBJ1-2,TRBV4-3,TRBD1,NA,CASSQDGRGRGGYTF,TGCGCCAGCAGCCAAGATGGCAGGGGGAGGGGGGGCTACACCTTC
TRBJ2-1,TRBV19,TRBD2,NA,CASSMLPGLAGIRFINEQFF,TGTGCCAGTAGTATGTTACCGGGACTAGCAGGCATCCGGTTCATCAATGAGCAGTTCTTC